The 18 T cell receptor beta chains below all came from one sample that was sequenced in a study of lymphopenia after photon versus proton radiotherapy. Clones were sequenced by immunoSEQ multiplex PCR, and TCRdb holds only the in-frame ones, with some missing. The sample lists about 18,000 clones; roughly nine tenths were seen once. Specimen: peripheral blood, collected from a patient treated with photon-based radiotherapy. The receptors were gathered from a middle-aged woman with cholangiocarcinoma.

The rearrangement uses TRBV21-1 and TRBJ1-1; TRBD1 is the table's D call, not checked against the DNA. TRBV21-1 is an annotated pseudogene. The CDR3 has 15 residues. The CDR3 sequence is CASSKRATAHTEAFF. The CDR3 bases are TGTGCCAGCAGCAAAAGGGCGACAGCTCACACTGAAGCTTTCTTT.

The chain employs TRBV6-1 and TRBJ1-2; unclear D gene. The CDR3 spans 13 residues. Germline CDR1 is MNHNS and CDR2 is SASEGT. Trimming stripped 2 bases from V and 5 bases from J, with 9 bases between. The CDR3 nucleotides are TGTGCCAGCAGTGAAATATTCTTTTATGGCTACACCTTC. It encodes CASSEIFFYGYTF.

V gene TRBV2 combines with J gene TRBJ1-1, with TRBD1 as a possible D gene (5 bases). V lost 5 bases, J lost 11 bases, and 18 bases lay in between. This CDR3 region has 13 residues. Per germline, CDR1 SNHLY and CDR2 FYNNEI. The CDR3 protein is CASSYTGPEGAFF. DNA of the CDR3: TGTGCCAGCAGTTACACTGGGCCTGAGGGGGCTTTCTTT. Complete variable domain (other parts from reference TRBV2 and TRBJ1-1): EPEVTQTPSHQVTQMGQEVILRCVPISNHLYFYWYRQILGQKVEFLVSFYNNEISEKSEIFDDQFSVERPDGSNFTLKIRSTKLEDSAMYFCASSYTGPEGAFFGQGTRLTVV.

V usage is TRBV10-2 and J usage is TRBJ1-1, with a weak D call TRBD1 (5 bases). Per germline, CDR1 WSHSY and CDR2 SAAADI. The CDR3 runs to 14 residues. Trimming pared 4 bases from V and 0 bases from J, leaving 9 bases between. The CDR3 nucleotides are TGCGCCAGCAGTGTGGGGACGGTGAACACTGAAGCTTTCTTT. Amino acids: CASSVGTVNTEAFF.

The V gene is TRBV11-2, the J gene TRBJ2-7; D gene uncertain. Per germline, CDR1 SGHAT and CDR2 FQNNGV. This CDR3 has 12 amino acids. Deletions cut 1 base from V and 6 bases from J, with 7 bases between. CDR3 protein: CASSLVAREQYF. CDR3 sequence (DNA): TGTGCCAGCAGCTTAGTGGCCCGCGAGCAGTACTTC.

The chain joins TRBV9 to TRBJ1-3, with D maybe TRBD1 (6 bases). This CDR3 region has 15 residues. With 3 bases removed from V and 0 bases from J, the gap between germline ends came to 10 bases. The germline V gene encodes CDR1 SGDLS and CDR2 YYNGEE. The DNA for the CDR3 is TGTGCCAGCAGCGAGGGGGGGATCTCTGGAAACACCATATATTTT. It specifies CASSEGGISGNTIYF.

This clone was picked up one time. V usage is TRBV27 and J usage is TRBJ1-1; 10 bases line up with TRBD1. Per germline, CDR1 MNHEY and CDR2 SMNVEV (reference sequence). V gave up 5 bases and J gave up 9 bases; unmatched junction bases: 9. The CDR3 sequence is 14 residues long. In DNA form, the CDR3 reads TGTGCCAGCAGTGGACGGGACAGGGGCTTTAAAGCTTTCTTT. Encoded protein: CASSGRDRGFKAFF.

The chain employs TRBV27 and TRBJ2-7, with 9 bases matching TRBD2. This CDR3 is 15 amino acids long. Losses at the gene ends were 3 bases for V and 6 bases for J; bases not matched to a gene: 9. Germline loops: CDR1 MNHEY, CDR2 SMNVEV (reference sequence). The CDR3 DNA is TGTGCCAGCAGTTTTGGGCTAGCGGGAAACTTCGAGCAGTACTTC. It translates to CASSFGLAGNFEQYF.

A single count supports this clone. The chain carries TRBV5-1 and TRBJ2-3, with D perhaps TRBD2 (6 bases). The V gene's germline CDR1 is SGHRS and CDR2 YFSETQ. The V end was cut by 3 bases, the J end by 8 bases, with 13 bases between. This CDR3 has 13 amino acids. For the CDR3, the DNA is TGCGCCAGCAGCTCCCCGGGGGACGTTACGCAGTATTTT. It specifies CASSSPGDVTQYF.

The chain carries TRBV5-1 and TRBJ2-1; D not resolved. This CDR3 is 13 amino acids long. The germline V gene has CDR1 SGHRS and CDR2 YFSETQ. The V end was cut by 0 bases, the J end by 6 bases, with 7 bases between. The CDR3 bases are TGCGCCAGCAGCTTGGAACCTTTCAATGAGCAGTTCTTC. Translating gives CASSLEPFNEQFF.

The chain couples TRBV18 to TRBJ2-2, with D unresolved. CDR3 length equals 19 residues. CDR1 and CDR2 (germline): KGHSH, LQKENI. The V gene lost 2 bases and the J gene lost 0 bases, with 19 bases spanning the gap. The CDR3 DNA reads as TGTGCCAGCTCACCATTCTACCCCGGCAACCCCGCGAACACCGGGGAGCTGTTTTTT. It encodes CASSPFYPGNPANTGELFF.

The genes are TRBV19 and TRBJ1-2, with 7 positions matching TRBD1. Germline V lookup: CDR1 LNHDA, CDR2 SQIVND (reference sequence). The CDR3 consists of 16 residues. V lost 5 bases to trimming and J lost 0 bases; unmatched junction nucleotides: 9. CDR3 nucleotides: TGTGCCAGTAGTTACTCCGGGACAGCTTCTAACTATGGCTACACCTTC. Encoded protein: CASSYSGTASNYGYTF.

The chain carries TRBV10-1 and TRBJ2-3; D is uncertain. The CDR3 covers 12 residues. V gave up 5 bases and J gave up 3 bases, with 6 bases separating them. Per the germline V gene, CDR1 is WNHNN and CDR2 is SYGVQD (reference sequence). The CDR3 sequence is CASSPTTDTQYF. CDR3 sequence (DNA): TGCGCCAGCAGTCCTACTACAGATACGCAGTATTTT.

Here the CDR3 reads CASSLGETDNQPQHF. The CDR3 DNA follows: TGTGCCAGCAGCTTGGGGGAGACAGACAATCAGCCCCAGCATTTT. V is TRBV5-5 and J is TRBJ1-5; maybe TRBD1 (5 bases). The CDR3 sequence is 15 residues long. V dropped 0 bases and J dropped 3 bases, with 10 bases sitting between them. Per germline, CDR1 SGHKS and CDR2 YYEKEE (reference sequence).

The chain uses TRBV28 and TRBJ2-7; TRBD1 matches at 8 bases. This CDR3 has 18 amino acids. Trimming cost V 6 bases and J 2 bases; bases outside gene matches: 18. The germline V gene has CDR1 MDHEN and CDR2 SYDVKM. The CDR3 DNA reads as TGTGCCAGCAGACTCCCCTCAGGGGGCGAAACTATAACCTACGAGCAGTACTTC. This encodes CASRLPSGGETITYEQYF.

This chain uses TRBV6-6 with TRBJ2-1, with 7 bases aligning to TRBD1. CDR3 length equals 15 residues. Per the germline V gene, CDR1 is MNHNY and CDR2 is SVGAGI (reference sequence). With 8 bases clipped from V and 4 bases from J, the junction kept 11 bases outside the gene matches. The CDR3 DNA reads TGTGCCAGCCAAGGCAGACAGGGATGGTACAATGAGCAGTTCTTC. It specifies CASQGRQGWYNEQFF.

The CDR3 sequence is CASSKSGTGVGNQPQHF. The CDR3 nucleotides read TGTGCCAGCAGCAAGTCCGGGACAGGGGTCGGCAATCAGCCCCAGCATTTT. This sequence joins TRBV21-1 and TRBJ1-5; the D call TRBD1 from the table was never checked on the DNA. TRBV21-1 is shown as a pseudogene. CDR3 length: 17 amino acids.

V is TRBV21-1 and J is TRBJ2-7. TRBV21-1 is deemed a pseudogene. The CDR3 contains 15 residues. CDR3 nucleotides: TGTGCCAGCAGCACTCGGGGGCGGTTCTTCTACGAGCAGTACTTC. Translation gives CASSTRGRFFYEQYF.